Listed below are T cell receptor beta chains from one sample, sequenced in a study of T cells in tuberculosis. Produced via immunoSEQ multiplex PCR; TCRdb's table is partial and in-frame only. The sample lists about 37,000 clones; less than 95% were seen once. The sample was PBMCs, taken at tuberculosis diagnosis. Every receptor here comes from an adult with tuberculosis. Each CDR3 is given with its conserved first and last residue. The D gene is left open where the match is weak. A clone size is listed for some rows: how often the clone was seen (once, few, many), or a class if it is expanded.

TRBJ1-6 | NA | TRBV5-1 | NA | CASSLEAGRSSYNSPLHF | TGCGCCAGCAGCTTGGAGGCCGGGAGGAGCTCCTATAATTCACCCCTCCACTTT
TRBJ2-5 | TRBD2 | TRBV12-5 | NA | CASGLALAGRVRETQYF | TGTGCTAGTGGTTTGGCACTAGCGGGTCGGGTAAGGGAGACCCAGTACTTC
TRBJ1-2 | TRBD1 | TRBV19 | NA | CATRRDPATGWSPYGYTF | TGTGCCACCAGGCGGGACCCTGCGACAGGGTGGTCACCCTATGGCTACACCTTC
TRBJ1-1 | NA | TRBV6-5 | NA | CASTRADVLNTEAFF | TGTGCCAGCACCAGGGCGGACGTCTTGAACACTGAAGCTTTCTTT
TRBJ1-1 | NA | TRBV29-1 | NA | CSVVPGGSQAFF | TGCAGCGTTGTCCCCGGAGGCTCCCAAGCTTTCTTT
TRBJ2-1 | TRBD2 | TRBV4-2 | NA | CASSQGTSGYNEQFF | TGTGCCAGCAGCCAAGGGACTAGCGGCTACAATGAGCAGTTCTTC
TRBJ2-7 | NA | TRBV11-2 | once | CASLRATVAYEQYF | TGTGCCAGCCTGAGGGCAACGGTTGCCTACGAGCAGTACTTC
TRBJ1-4 | TRBD1 | TRBV4-3 | NA | CASSQAGTGVEKLFF | TGCGCCAGCAGCCAAGCCGGGACAGGGGTTGAAAAACTGTTTTTT
TRBJ2-5 | NA | TRBV15 | NA | CATSRDGAEQETQYF | TGTGCCACCAGCAGAGATGGGGCAGAACAAGAGACCCAGTACTTC
TRBJ1-2 | NA | TRBV15 | NA | CATSSTPGSDYGYTF | TGTGCCACCAGCAGCACACCAGGCTCGGACTATGGCTACACCTTC
TRBJ2-2 | NA | TRBV10-1 | NA | CASSDDSLNTGELFF | TGCGCCAGCAGTGACGACAGCCTGAACACCGGGGAGCTGTTTTTT
TRBJ2-7 | NA | TRBV29-1 | NA | CSVLTENYEQYF | TGCAGCGTTTTGACAGAAAACTACGAGCAGTACTTC
TRBJ2-7 | NA | TRBV5-6 | NA | CASSRNRRWAYEQYF | TGTGCCAGCAGCCGTAACAGGCGGTGGGCTTACGAGCAGTACTTC
TRBJ1-5 | NA | TRBV6-1 | NA | CASRQRVDSNQPQHF | TGTGCCAGCAGGCAGAGGGTCGATAGCAATCAGCCCCAGCATTTT
TRBJ2-3 | NA | TRBV9 | few | CASSVEGVRTDTQYF | TGTGCCAGCAGCGTAGAGGGGGTACGCACAGATACGCAGTATTTT
TRBJ2-7 | NA | TRBV29-1 | NA | CSVLAPNYEQYF | TGCAGCGTCCTGGCCCCGAACTACGAGCAGTACTTC
TRBJ2-7 | NA | TRBV4-3 | NA | CASSQEGVGGGHRDYEQYF | TGCGCCAGCAGCCAAGAGGGCGTCGGCGGGGGCCACAGGGACTACGAGCAGTACTTC
TRBJ2-3 | TRBD1 | TRBV5-5 | NA | CASSRDRVTDTQYF | TGTGCCAGCAGCCGGGACAGGGTTACAGATACGCAGTATTTT
TRBJ2-2 | NA | TRBV6-5 | NA | CASSYTASYNTGELFF | TGTGCCAGCAGTTACACTGCGAGTTACAACACCGGGGAGCTGTTTTTT
TRBJ2-3 | TRBD2 | TRBV6-5 | NA | CATNKGGGASDTQYF | TGTGCCACCAATAAAGGCGGGGGGGCCTCAGATACGCAGTATTTT
TRBJ1-2 | TRBD1 | TRBV19 | NA | CASSRTGRGYTF | TGTGCCAGTAGTAGGACAGGCCGTGGCTACACCTTC
TRBJ2-2 | TRBD1 | TRBV15 | NA | CATSRVGQTNTGELFF | TGTGCCACCAGCAGAGTGGGACAGACGAACACCGGGGAGCTGTTTTTT
TRBJ2-7 | TRBD2 | TRBV5-4 | NA | CASSFWLAGGGHEQYF | TGTGCCAGCAGCTTTTGGCTAGCGGGGGGCGGCCACGAGCAGTACTTC
TRBJ1-1 | NA | TRBV19 | NA | CASSTSGWRGAFF | TGTGCCAGTAGCACCTCTGGGTGGAGAGGAGCTTTCTTT
TRBJ1-5 | NA | TRBV7-2 | NA | CASSSQSGVGQPQHF | TGTGCCAGCAGCTCCCAGTCGGGAGTGGGTCAGCCCCAGCATTTT
TRBJ2-7 | TRBD1 | TRBV10-3 | NA | CAISWTGSSSYEQYF | TGTGCCATCAGTTGGACAGGGTCCAGCTCCTACGAGCAGTACTTC
TRBJ2-7 | NA | TRBV19 | NA | CASSQSSYSYEQYF | TGTGCCAGCTCACAGAGCTCCTACTCCTACGAGCAGTACTTC
TRBJ2-7 | NA | TRBV21-1 | NA | CASSSRTGLSYEQYF | TGTGCCAGCAGCTCCCGGACAGGTTTGTCTTACGAGCAGTACTTC
TRBJ1-5 | NA | TRBV18 | NA | CASSPGEGNQPQHF | TGTGCCAGCTCACCAGGGGAGGGCAATCAGCCCCAGCATTTT
TRBJ1-1 | NA | TRBV2 | NA | CASKEGMNTEAFF | TGTGCCAGCAAGGAGGGGATGAACACTGAAGCTTTCTTT
TRBJ2-7 | TRBD2 | TRBV6-5 | NA | CASSYSPGGYSYEQYF | TGTGCCAGCAGTTACTCGCCCGGGGGGTACTCCTACGAGCAGTACTTC
TRBJ1-5 | TRBD1 | TRBV19 | NA | CASSIDRQGIQPQHF | TGTGCCAGTAGTATAGATAGACAGGGTATTCAGCCCCAGCATTTT
TRBJ2-3 | TRBD2 | TRBV10-3 | NA | CAISEAGGIGADTQYF | TGTGCCATCAGTGAAGCGGGGGGGATTGGAGCAGATACGCAGTATTTT
TRBJ2-1 | TRBD1 | TRBV7-6 | NA | CASSLTGTGGINEQFF | TGTGCCAGCAGCCTCACCGGGACAGGGGGCATCAATGAGCAGTTCTTC
TRBJ1-5 | NA | TRBV28 | NA | CASSLTGSGQPQHF | TGTGCCAGCAGTCTTACAGGGTCGGGTCAGCCCCAGCATTTT
TRBJ2-7 | NA | TRBV10-3 | NA | CAISEGGLSSYEQYF | TGTGCCATCAGTGAGGGGGGACTGAGCTCCTACGAGCAGTACTTC
TRBJ2-3 | TRBD2 | TRBV2 | NA | CASSILAGGTDTQYF | TGTGCCAGCAGTATATTAGCGGGGGGGACAGATACGCAGTATTTT
TRBJ2-3 | NA | TRBV9 | NA | CASSTRTSTDTQYF | TGTGCCAGCAGCACCCGGACTAGCACAGATACGCAGTATTTT
TRBJ2-1 | TRBD2 | TRBV30 | NA | CAWRPRDTWTSGGAGAQFF | TGTGCCTGGAGACCCCGGGACACCTGGACTAGCGGGGGGGCCGGAGCACAGTTCTTC
TRBJ2-3 | NA | TRBV30 | NA | CAWSLGGTDTQYF | TGTGCCTGGAGTCTCGGGGGCACAGATACGCAGTATTTT
TRBJ2-1 | TRBD1 | TRBV27 | NA | CASAGQRTGDEQFF | TGTGCCAGCGCTGGCCAGAGGACAGGGGATGAGCAGTTCTTC
TRBJ1-4 | TRBD1 | TRBV12-5 | NA | CASGPDRIATNEKLFF | TGTGCTAGTGGTCCGGACAGGATTGCAACTAATGAAAAACTGTTTTTT
TRBJ1-4 | TRBD1 | TRBV6-1 | NA | CASSDLLTGTGENEKLFF | TGTGCCAGCAGTGATCTTTTAACCGGGACAGGGGAAAATGAAAAACTGTTTTTT
TRBJ2-3 | NA | TRBV30 | NA | CAWTKGDSTDTQYF | TGTGCCTGGACCAAAGGGGATAGCACAGATACGCAGTATTTT
TRBJ2-2 | NA | TRBV5-4 | NA | CANARGGGELFF | TGTGCCAATGCCCGGGGAGGCGGGGAGCTGTTTTTT
TRBJ1-2 | TRBD1 | TRBV27 | NA | CASSLAGGSYGYTF | TGTGCCAGCAGTTTAGCAGGGGGCAGCTATGGCTACACCTTC
TRBJ1-1 | NA | TRBV23-1 | NA | CARQIGQYTEAFF | TGCGCCCGCCAAATAGGACAGTACACTGAAGCTTTCTTT
TRBJ2-2 | NA | TRBV5-1 | NA | CASSRRAGELFF | TGCGCCAGCAGCCGGAGAGCCGGGGAGCTGTTTTTT
TRBJ1-3 | TRBD1 | TRBV14 | NA | CASSAQRTGPKGFPGNTIYF | TGTGCCAGCAGCGCCCAGCGGACAGGACCCAAGGGGTTTCCTGGAAACACCATATATTTT
TRBJ1-2 | NA | TRBV29-1 | NA | CSARRGDYGYTF | TGCAGTGCCCGCAGGGGTGACTATGGCTACACCTTC
TRBJ2-1 | NA | TRBV30 | NA | CAWRGGAGNEQFF | TGTGCCTGGAGAGGTGGGGCAGGGAATGAGCAGTTCTTC
TRBJ1-6 | TRBD1 | TRBV30 | NA | CAWRDRGFLYNSPLHF | TGTGCCTGGAGGGACAGGGGTTTTCTTTATAATTCACCCCTCCACTTT
TRBJ2-2 | NA | TRBV6-5 | NA | CASSFRRGTGELFF | TGTGCCAGCAGTTTTCGACGGGGAACCGGGGAGCTGTTTTTT
TRBJ2-3 | TRBD2 | TRBV13 | NA | CASSHFELAGARTDTQYF | TGTGCCAGCAGCCACTTCGAATTAGCGGGGGCACGCACAGATACGCAGTATTTT